This T cell receptor beta chain was documented in a study of molecular identifiers for immune sequencing clone quantification. With 2 bases clipped from V and 4 bases from J, the junction kept 10 bases outside the gene matches. CDR1 MGHRA and CDR2 YSYEKL come from the germline V gene. The CDR3 spans 17 residues. TCRdb re-derived calls from the PCR reads in MiXCR, one entry per CDR3 protein. The sample lists 65,000 or so distinct CDR3 sequences, 15% to 20% occurring once. This clonotype was seen repeatedly, ten times or more. The clonotype originates from a human donor in good health. Some libraries in this study had Jurkat cell RNA spiked in. J is TRBJ2-3 and V is TRBV4-1; 9 nucleotides match TRBD2. The sequenced sample consisted of naive CD8+ T cells from blood, with Jurkat cell RNA spiked in. Subset denoted: FACS-sorted CD8+CD4-CCR7+CD45RA+ naive T cells. In DNA, the CDR3 is TGCGCCAGCAGCCAACGCCTTGTTGGCGGGAGGGCAGATACGCAGTATTTT. Residues: CASSQRLVGGRADTQYF.